This T cell receptor (beta chain) emerged from a study of T cells in Graves' hyperthyroidism and ophthalmopathy. Background on the study: Peripheral blood collection took place at initial diagnosis, before any treatment.

CDR3 length: 15 amino acids. Study-level results: Most thyroid clonotypes expanded above 0.001 were also detected in blood.

Exclusion criteria comprised uncontrolled infection, other autoimmune disease, pregnancy or lactation. This clonotype has only a few counts. As yet, its antigen is unknown. The TCR beta CDR3 regions underwent amplification using RNA transcripts as the source. The HTBI set primed first-round TCR CDR3 RT-PCR. MiXCR, applied by TCRdb to the multiplex PCR reads, yields one record per CDR3 protein. The table lists a few hundred thousand distinct CDR3 sequences, 15% to 17% of them singletons. This receptor was taken from a woman under 40 with Graves' hyperthyroidism. J is TRBJ2-1 and V is TRBV3-2; TRBD2 reflects the table's D call only, with no check against the DNA. TRBV3-2 is labeled a pseudogene. The sequenced material came from blood. The CDR3 is CASSHETRGSYEQFF. The CDR3 DNA sequence: TGTGCCAGCAGCCATGAGACTAGAGGGTCCTATGAGCAGTTCTTC.